This TCR beta chain was sequenced during a study of blood T cells in healthy people across ages. A J-beta primer mix and a sample-barcoded 5' primer were used in a second PCR of roughly 6 to 12 cycles. There were at least 2.5 million CDR3-containing paired-end reads obtained from each sample. TCRdb redid the calling of the 5' RACE reads with MiXCR, one entry per CDR3 protein. The data contain around 580,000 distinct CDR3 sequences, around 48% of them singletons. V lost 6 bases, J lost 4 bases, and 20 bases lay in between. The CDR3 totals 16 residues. Germline CDR1 reads SNHLY; CDR2 reads FYNNEI. Sequencing was done on a sample of blood. The chain employs TRBV2 and TRBJ2-3; weak D call: TRBD2 (5 bases). The clonotype comes from a man of 80 years or more in good health. CDR3 sequence (DNA): TGTGCCAGCAGAGTGATAGGGAGACTTAGGGCAGATACGCAGTATTTT. Amino acid sequence: CASRVIGRLRADTQYF.